These 14 T cell receptor beta chains share one sample of origin, sequenced in a study of T-cell reconstitution after alpha-beta-depleted transplantation in children. Construction of the TCRbeta library involved unique molecular identifiers. TCRdb itself ran the PCR reads through MiXCR, one entry per CDR3 protein. The data show some 240,000 distinct CDR3 sequences, approximately 9.9% seen once. Sequencing was performed on PBMCs from the stem cell graft donor, taken from the stem cell graft. Receptors originate from a human donor who donated a stem cell graft to a child with SCID.

This clonotype showed up many times. V gene TRBV7-9 combines with J gene TRBJ1-2; 9 bases are a match to TRBD1. Germline-derived CDR1 and CDR2 are SEHNR and FQNEAQ (reference sequence). This CDR3 has 17 residues. V lost 5 bases, J lost 2 bases, and 12 bases stayed unmatched. The CDR3 DNA follows: TGTGCCAGCAGCGACGGGACAGGGTTTGCGGGGAACTATGGCTACACCTTC. This gives the protein CASSDGTGFAGNYGYTF.

J is TRBJ1-4 and V is TRBV29-1; D unresolved. The V end was cut by 0 bases, the J end by 5 bases, with 7 bases between. The CDR3 contains 13 residues. In germline, CDR1 is SQVTM, CDR2 ANQGSEA. The CDR3 sequence: CSVEDRRNEKLFF. CDR3 nucleotides: TGCAGCGTTGAAGATAGGCGGAATGAAAAACTGTTTTTT.

This clonotype was seen at least ten times. The chain uses TRBV12-3 or TRBV12-4 and TRBJ1-5; D not certain. The CDR3 is made up of 13 amino acids. Trimming cost V 6 bases and J 6 bases, with 12 bases left between them. CDR3 amino acids: CASSYGLSQPQHF. The DNA of the CDR3 is TGTGCCAGCAGCTACGGACTCTCTCAGCCCCAGCATTTT.

This clonotype qualifies as medium-sized (0.01 to 0.1%). The V call is TRBV5-1, the J call TRBJ1-1, with D perhaps TRBD1 (5 bases). Germline V CDR1 and CDR2: SGHRS, YFSETQ. Trimming removed 6 bases at V and 4 bases at J, with 16 bases between. The CDR3 runs to 14 residues. The CDR3 spells CASKAARESTEAFF. In nucleotides, the CDR3 is TGCGCCAGCAAGGCCGCCAGGGAGAGCACTGAAGCTTTCTTT.

This clonotype was recorded many times. The V call is TRBV12-3 or TRBV12-4, the J call TRBJ2-5, with a tentative D call TRBD2 (6 bases). This CDR3 has 12 amino acids. Deletions cut 6 bases from V and 5 bases from J, with 10 bases between. Here the CDR3 reads CASSLRGETQYF. DNA for the CDR3: TGTGCCAGCAGCTTACGGGGGGAGACCCAGTACTTC.

This clonotype came up many times. The J gene is TRBJ1-5, the V gene TRBV12-3 or TRBV12-4; D is ambiguous. The CDR3 consists of 15 residues. V lost 6 bases to trimming and J lost 4 bases, with 16 bases between them. The CDR3 protein is CASSQTLGENQPQHF. The CDR3 nucleotides read TGTGCCAGCAGCCAGACTCTCGGGGAAAATCAGCCCCAGCATTTT.

Worth noting for this clonotype: It may be a read error: a sequence one base away is much more abundant. This chain uses TRBV5-1 with TRBJ2-5; D possibly corresponds to TRBD2 (6 bases). Germline V gene data show CDR1 as SGHRS and CDR2 as YFSETQ. The CDR3 totals 14 residues. The CDR3 DNA reads as TGCGCCAGCATCTTGGGCCGCGGGGAGGAGACCCAGTACTTC. Protein product: CASILGRGEETQYF.

The table lists this clonotype with many counts. The chain is built from TRBV7-9 and TRBJ2-5, with 8 positions matching TRBD1. V was pared by 3 bases and J by 1 base, with 4 bases of the junction left unmatched. CDR1 and CDR2 from the germline V gene are SEHNR and FQNEAQ (reference sequence). The CDR3 is 15 residues long. In DNA, the CDR3 is TGTGCCAGCAGCTTGGGGGACAGGATCCAAGAGACCCAGTACTTC. Residues: CASSLGDRIQETQYF. Full variable domain (remainder filled in from reference TRBV7-9 and TRBJ2-5): DTGVSQNPRHKITKRGQNVTFRCDPISEHNRLYWYRQTLGQGPEFLTYFQNEAQLEKSRLLSDRFSAERPKGSFSTLEIQRTEQGDSAMYLCASSLGDRIQETQYFGPGTRLLVL.

The rearrangement joins TRBV11-2 to TRBJ2-2; TRBD2 matches at 11 bases. The length of the CDR3 is 18 residues. Trimming took 4 bases from V and 6 from J; bases not matched to a gene: 13. Per the germline V gene, CDR1 is SGHAT and CDR2 is FQNNGV. The CDR3: CASSSRSASGGRAGELFF. The CDR3 bases are TGTGCCAGCAGCTCCCGGTCGGCTAGCGGGGGGAGGGCCGGGGAGCTGTTTTTT.

This clonotype was found many times. The gene calls are TRBV6-5 and TRBJ1-2, with TRBD1 identical over 7 bases. V gave up 6 bases and J gave up 2 bases; unmatched junction bases: 9. Germline CDR1 and CDR2: MNHEY and SVGAGI. There are 15 residues in the CDR3. Here the CDR3 DNA reads TGTGCCAGCAGAACAACGGACAGGCTCAACTATGGCTACACCTTC. Its protein is CASRTTDRLNYGYTF.

This clonotype was seen a few times. The rearrangement links TRBV28 to TRBJ1-6; D gene ambiguous. Germline assignment: CDR1 MDHEN and CDR2 SYDVKM. V lost 6 bases and J lost 8, with 17 bases in between. The CDR3 runs 15 residues. As DNA, the CDR3 is TGTGCCAGCAGCCTACCCGACCGTGGACATTCACCCCTCCACTTT. Its translation: CASSLPDRGHSPLHF.

The table lists this clonotype with many counts. CDR3 residues: CASSLLSDRPANYGYTF. The CDR3 coding sequence is TGTGCCAGCAGTCTTCTGAGTGACAGGCCAGCTAACTATGGCTACACCTTC. The V call is TRBV28, the J call TRBJ1-2; D may be TRBD1 (6 bases). Trimming pared 5 bases from V and 0 bases from J, leaving 19 bases between. From germline, CDR1 is MDHEN and CDR2 SYDVKM. The CDR3 has 17 residues.

The table lists this clonotype with many counts. V and J are TRBV28 and TRBJ1-2, with D tentatively TRBD1 (5 bases). Per germline, CDR1 MDHEN and CDR2 SYDVKM. V lost 2 bases and J 2 bases, leaving 12 bases between the germline ends. The CDR3 covers 15 residues. Here the CDR3 reads CASSLAAGQNYGYTF. Here the CDR3 DNA reads TGTGCCAGCAGTTTAGCCGCAGGGCAGAACTATGGCTACACCTTC.

This clonotype was counted a few times. The chain uses TRBV19 and TRBJ2-6; 7 bases are shared with TRBD1. The CDR3 has 18 amino acids. V shed 3 bases, J shed 5 bases, and the junction held 13 bases outside the gene matches. CDR1 is LNHDA and CDR2 is SQIVND in the germline V gene (reference sequence). The CDR3 spells CASSIFPPKGARANVLTF. The CDR3, as DNA: TGTGCCAGTAGTATTTTCCCCCCCAAGGGGGCGAGGGCCAACGTCCTGACTTTC.